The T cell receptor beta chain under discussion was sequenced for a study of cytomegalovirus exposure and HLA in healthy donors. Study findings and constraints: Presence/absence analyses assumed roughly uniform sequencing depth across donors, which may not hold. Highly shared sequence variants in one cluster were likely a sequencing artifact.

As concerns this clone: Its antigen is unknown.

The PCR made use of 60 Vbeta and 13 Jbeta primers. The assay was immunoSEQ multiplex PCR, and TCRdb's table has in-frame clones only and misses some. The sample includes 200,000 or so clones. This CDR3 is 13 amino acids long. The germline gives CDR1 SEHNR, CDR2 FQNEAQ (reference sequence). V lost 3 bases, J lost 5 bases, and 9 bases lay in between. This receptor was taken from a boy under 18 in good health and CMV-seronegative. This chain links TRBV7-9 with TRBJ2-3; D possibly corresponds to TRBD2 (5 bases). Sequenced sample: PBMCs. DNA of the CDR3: TGTGCCAGCAGCTTCGACGGAGGAGATACGCAGTATTTT. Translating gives CASSFDGGDTQYF.